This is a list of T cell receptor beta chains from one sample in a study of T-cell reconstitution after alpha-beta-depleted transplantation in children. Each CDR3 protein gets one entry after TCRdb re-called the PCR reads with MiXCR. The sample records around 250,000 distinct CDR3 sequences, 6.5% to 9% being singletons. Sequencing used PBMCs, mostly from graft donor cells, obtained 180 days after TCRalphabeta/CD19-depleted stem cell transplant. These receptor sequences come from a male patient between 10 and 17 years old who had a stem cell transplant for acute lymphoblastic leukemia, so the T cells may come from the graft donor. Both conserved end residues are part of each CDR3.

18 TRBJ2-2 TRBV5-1 CASSSRIQGSPNAGELFF
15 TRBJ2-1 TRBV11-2 CASSPRGHKGNEQFF
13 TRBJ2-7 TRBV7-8 CASSSRDTYEQYF
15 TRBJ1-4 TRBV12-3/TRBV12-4 CASSMTGATNEKLFF
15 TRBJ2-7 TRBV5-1 CASSAGLAVSYEQYF
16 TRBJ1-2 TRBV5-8 CASSLGAGHKNYGYTF
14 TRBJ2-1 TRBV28 CASSLASGVGEQFF
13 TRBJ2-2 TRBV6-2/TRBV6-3 CATMDWNTGELFF
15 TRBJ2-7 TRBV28 CASSLLIAVPYEQYF
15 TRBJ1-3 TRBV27 CASSLSWGYGNTIYF
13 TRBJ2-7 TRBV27 CASSLGRIYEQYF
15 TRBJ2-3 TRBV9 CASSVVQGSGDTQYF
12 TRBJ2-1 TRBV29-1 CSVVQVANEQFF
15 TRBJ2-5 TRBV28 CASSLTPGSQETQYF
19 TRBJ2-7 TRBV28 CASSLYRVIAGGPKNEQYF
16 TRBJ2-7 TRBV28 CASSPGFASGIYEQYF